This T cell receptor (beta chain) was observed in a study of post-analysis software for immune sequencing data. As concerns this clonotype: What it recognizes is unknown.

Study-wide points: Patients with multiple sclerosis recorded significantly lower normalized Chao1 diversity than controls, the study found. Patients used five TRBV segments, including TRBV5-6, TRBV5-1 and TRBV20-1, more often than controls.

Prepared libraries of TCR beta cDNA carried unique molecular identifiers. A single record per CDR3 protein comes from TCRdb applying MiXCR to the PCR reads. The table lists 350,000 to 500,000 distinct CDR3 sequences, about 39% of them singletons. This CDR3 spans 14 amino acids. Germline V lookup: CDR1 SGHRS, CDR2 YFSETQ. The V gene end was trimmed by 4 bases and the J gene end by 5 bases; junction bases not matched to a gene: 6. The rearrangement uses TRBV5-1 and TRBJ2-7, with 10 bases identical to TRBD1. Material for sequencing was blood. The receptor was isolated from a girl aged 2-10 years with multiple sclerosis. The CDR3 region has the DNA TGCGCCAGCAGCGCTGACAGGGGGCTCCACGAGCAGTACTTC. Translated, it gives CASSADRGLHEQYF.